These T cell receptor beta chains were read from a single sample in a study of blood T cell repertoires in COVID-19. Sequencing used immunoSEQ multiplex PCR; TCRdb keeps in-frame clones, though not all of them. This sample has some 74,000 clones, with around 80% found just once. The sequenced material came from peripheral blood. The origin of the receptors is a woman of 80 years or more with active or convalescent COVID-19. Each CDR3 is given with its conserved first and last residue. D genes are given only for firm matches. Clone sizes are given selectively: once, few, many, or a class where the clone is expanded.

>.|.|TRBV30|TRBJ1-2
TGTGCCTGGAGTGAACTTACAGGGTTGGGTGGCTACACCTTC
CAWSELTGLGGYTF
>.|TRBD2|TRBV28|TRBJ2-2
TGTGCCAGCAGAACCGGACTAGCAGACACCGGGGAGCTGTTTTTT
CASRTGLADTGELFF
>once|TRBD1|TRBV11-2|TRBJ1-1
TGTGCCAGCAGCACCCGTGGACAGGAACGCGACACTGAAGCTTTCTTT
CASSTRGQERDTEAFF
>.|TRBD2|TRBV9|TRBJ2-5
TGTGCCAGCAGCGTACTAGCGGGGCAAGAGACCCAGTACTTC
CASSVLAGQETQYF
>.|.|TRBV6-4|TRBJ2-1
TGTGCCAGCAGTGTAGCAAGCGGCCAGCAGTTCTTC
CASSVASGQQFF
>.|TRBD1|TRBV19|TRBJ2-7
TGTGCCAGTAGTATCAGGGGGCGAGTCTACGAGCAGTACTTC
CASSIRGRVYEQYF
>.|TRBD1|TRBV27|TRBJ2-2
TGTGCCAGCAGCCGACAGGGGAACACCGGGGAGCTGTTTTTT
CASSRQGNTGELFF
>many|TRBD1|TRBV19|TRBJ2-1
TGTGCCAGTAGTCCAAATCCGGGACAGGGGGGCAATGAGCAGTTCTTC
CASSPNPGQGGNEQFF
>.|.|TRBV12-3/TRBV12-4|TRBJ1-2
TGTGCCAGCAGTTTCGGGCGAGGGCACACCTTC
CASSFGRGHTF
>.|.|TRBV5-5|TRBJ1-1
TGTGCCAGCAGCACGGGGGCTTTCTTT
CASSTGAFF
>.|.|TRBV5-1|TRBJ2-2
TGCGCCAGCAGCACGGGAGAAAGATCCGGGGAGCTGTTTTTT
CASSTGERSGELFF
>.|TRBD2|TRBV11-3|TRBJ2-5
TGTGCCAGCAGCTCAACCCCTCTAGCGGGAGTAGAGACCCAGTACTTC
CASSSTPLAGVETQYF
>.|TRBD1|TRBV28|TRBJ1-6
TGTGCCAGCAGTTTACCCCGGCAGGGGGGTAGTGTTTCACCCCTCCACTTT
CASSLPRQGGSVSPLHF
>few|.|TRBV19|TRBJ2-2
TGTGCCAGTAGTTCTGGGGCCTTCCTTAGTGACACCGGGGAGCTGTTTTTT
CASSSGAFLSDTGELFF
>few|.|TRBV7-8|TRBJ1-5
TGTGCCAGCAGCTTGGCGCGGGCCCAGCCCCAGCATTTT
CASSLARAQPQHF
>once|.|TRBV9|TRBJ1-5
TGTGCCAGCAGCGCGGCGGGCAATCAGCCCCAGCATTTT
CASSAAGNQPQHF
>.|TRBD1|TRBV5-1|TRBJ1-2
TGCGCCAGCAGCGCGGGACAGATCTATGGCTACACCTTC
CASSAGQIYGYTF
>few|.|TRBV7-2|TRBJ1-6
TGTGCCAGCAGCTTAGTTTCAGGGTCGGATTCACCCCTCCACTTT
CASSLVSGSDSPLHF
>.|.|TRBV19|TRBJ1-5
TGTGCCAGTAGTACAAAGACAGGTAGCAATCAGCCCCAGCATTTT
CASSTKTGSNQPQHF
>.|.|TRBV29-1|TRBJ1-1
TGCAGCGTTGAAGATCTAAGGCCAGGGAAGGGTCGGACTGAAGCTTTCTTT
CSVEDLRPGKGRTEAFF
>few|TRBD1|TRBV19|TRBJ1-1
TGTGCCAGTAGTATACTCCGGACAGGGGCAAACACTGAAGCTTTCTTT
CASSILRTGANTEAFF
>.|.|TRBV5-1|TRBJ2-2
TGCGCCAGCAGCAAGACAGTAAACACCGGGGAGCTGTTTTTT
CASSKTVNTGELFF
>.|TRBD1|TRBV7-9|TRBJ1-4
TGTGCCAGCAGCTTAGGAACGGGACAGCTTATGACTAATGAAAAACTGTTTTTT
CASSLGTGQLMTNEKLFF
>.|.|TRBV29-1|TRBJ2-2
TGCAGCGTTTACCGAATAACTACCGGGGAGCTGTTTTTT
CSVYRITTGELFF
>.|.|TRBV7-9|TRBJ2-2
TGTGCCAGCAGCTTTTCAGCCGGGGAGCTGTTTTTT
CASSFSAGELFF
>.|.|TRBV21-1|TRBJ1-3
TGTGCCAGCAGCATCTTCCTAGGACAGGGGGCTTGTTCTGGAAACACCATATATTTT
CASSIFLGQGACSGNTIYF